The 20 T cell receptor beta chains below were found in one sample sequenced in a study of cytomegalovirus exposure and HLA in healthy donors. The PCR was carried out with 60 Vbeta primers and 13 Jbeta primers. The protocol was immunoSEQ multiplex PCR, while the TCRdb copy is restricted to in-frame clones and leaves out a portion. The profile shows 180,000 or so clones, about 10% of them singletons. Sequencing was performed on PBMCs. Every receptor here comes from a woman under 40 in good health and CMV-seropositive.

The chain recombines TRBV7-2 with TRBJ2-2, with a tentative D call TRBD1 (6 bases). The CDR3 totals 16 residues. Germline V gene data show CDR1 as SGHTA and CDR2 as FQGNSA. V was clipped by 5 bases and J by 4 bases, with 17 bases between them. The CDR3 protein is CASSQDSLVLTGELFF. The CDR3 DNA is TGTGCCAGCAGCCAGGACAGCTTAGTCCTCACCGGGGAGCTGTTTTTT.

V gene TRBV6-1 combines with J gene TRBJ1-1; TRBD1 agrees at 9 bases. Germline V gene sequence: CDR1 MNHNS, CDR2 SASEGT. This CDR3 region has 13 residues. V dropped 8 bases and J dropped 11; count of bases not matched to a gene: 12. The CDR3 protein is CASGERGGQGAFF. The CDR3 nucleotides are TGTGCCAGCGGGGAAAGAGGGGGACAGGGCGCTTTCTTT.

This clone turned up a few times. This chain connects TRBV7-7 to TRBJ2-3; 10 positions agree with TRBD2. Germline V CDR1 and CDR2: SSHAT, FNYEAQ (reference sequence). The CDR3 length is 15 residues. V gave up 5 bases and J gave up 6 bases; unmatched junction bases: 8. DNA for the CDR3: TGTGCCAGCAGCAGGAGCGGGAGGGCCGGCGATACGCAGTATTTT. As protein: CASSRSGRAGDTQYF. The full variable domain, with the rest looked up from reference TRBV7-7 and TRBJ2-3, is GAGVSQSPRYKVTKRGQDVTLRCDPISSHATLYWYQQALGQGPEFLTYFNYEAQPDKSGLPSDRFSAERPEGSISTLTIQRTEQRDSAMYRCASSRSGRAGDTQYFGPGTRLTVL.

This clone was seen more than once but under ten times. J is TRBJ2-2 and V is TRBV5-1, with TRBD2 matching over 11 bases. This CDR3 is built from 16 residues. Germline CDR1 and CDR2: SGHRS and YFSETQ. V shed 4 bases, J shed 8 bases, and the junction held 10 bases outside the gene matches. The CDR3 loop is CASSGITTSGEGELFF. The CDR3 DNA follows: TGCGCCAGCAGCGGAATAACGACTAGCGGGGAGGGGGAGCTGTTTTTT.

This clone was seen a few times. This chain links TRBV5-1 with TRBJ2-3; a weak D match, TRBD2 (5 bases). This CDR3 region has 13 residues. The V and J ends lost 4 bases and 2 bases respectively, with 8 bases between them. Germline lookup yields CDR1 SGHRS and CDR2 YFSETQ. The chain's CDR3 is CASSQADTDTQYF. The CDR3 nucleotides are TGCGCCAGCAGCCAAGCGGACACAGATACGCAGTATTTT.

CDR3 in DNA: TGTGCCAGCAGCGTAGACAGAGCGAACACTGAAGCTTTCTTT. This sequence encodes CASSVDRANTEAFF. The V gene is TRBV5-4, the J gene TRBJ1-1; D might be TRBD1 (5 bases). The length of the CDR3 is 14 residues. V shed 4 bases and J shed 1 base, with 11 bases lying between them. Per the germline V gene, CDR1 is SGHNT and CDR2 is YYREEE (reference sequence).

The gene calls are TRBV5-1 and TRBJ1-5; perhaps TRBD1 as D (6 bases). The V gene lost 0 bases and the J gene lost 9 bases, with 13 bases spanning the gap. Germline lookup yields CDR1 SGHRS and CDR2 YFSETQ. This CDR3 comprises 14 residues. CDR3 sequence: CASSLGQAGGPQHF. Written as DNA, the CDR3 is TGCGCCAGCAGCTTGGGACAGGCAGGTGGGCCCCAGCATTTT.

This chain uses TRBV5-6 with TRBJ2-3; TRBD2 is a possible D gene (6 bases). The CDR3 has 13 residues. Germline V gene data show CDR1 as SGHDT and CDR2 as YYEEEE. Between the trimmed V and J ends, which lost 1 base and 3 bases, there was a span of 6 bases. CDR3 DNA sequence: TGTGCCAGCAGCTTGCGGGGGACAGATACGCAGTATTTT. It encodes CASSLRGTDTQYF.

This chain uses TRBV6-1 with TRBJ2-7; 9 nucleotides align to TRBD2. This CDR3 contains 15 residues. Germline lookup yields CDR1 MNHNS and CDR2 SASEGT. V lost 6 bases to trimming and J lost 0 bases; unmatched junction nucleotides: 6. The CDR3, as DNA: TGTGCCAGCAGGGCGGGACTAGCCCTCTCCTACGAGCAGTACTTC. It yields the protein CASRAGLALSYEQYF.

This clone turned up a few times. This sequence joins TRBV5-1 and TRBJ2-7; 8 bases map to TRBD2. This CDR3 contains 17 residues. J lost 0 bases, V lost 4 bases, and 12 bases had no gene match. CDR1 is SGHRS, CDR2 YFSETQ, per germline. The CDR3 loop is CASSKGPSGFSSYEQYF. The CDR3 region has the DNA TGCGCCAGCAGCAAGGGACCTAGCGGGTTTAGCTCCTACGAGCAGTACTTC. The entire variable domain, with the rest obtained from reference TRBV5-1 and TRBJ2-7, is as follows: KAGVTQTPRYLIKTRGQQVTLSCSPISGHRSVSWYQQTPGQGLQFLFEYFSETQRNKGNFPGRFSGRQFSNSRSEMNVSTLELGDSALYLCASSKGPSGFSSYEQYFGPGTRLTVT.

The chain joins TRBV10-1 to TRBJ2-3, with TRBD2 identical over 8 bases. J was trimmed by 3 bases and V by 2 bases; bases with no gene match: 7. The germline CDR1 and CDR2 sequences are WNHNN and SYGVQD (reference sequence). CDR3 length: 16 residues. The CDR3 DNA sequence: TGCGCCAGCAGTGAGGGCCCCGGGACTAGGACAGATACGCAGTATTTT. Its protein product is CASSEGPGTRTDTQYF.

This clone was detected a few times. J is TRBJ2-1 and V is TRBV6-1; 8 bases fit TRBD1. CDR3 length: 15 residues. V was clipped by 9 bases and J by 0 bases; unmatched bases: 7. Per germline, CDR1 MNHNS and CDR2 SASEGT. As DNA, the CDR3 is TGTGCCAGTACGTTTACAGGGGGCTCCTACAATGAGCAGTTCTTC. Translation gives CASTFTGGSYNEQFF.

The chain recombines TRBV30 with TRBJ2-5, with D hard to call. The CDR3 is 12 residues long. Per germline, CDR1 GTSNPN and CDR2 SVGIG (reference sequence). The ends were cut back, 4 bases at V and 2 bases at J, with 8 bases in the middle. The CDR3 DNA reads TGTGCCTGGAAGTACTTGCAAGAGACCCAGTACTTC. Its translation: CAWKYLQETQYF. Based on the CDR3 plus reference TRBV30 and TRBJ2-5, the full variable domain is SQTIHQWPATLVQPVGSPLSLECTVEGTSNPNLYWYRQAAGRGLQLLFYSVGIGQISSEVPQNLSASRPQDRQFILSSKKLLLSDSGFYLCAWKYLQETQYFGPGTRLLVL.

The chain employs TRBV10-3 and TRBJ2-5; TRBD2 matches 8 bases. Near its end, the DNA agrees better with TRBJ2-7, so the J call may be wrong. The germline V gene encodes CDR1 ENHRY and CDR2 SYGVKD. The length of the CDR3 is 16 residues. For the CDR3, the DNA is TGTGCCATCAGTGATTTTATGTCGGGGGGGACCTACGAGCAGTACTTC. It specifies CAISDFMSGGTYEQYF.

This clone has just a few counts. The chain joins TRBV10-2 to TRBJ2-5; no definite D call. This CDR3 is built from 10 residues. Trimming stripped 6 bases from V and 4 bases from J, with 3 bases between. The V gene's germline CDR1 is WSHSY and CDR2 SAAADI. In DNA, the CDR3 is TGCGCCAGCAGCGGAGAGACCCAGTACTTC. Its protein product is CASSGETQYF.

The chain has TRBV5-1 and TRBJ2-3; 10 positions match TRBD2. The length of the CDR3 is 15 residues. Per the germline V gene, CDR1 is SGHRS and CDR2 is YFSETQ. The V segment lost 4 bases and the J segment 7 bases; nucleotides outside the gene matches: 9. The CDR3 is CASSGTAGGPNTQYF. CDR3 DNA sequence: TGCGCCAGCAGCGGTACAGCGGGAGGGCCGAATACGCAGTATTTT.

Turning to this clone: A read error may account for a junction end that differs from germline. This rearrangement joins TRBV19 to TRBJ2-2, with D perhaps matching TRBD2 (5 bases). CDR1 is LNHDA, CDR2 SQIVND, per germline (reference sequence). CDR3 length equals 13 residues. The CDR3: CASRIGGGGELFF. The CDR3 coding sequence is TGTGCCAGTCGTATTGGAGGAGGCGGGGAGCTGTTTTTT.

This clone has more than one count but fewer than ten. The CDR3 bases are TGTGCCAGCAGTTACTCGACAGGGGCTGGAAACACCATATATTTT. This gives the protein CASSYSTGAGNTIYF. V and J are TRBV6-5 and TRBJ1-3; TRBD1 aligns across 8 bases. Germline CDR1 MNHEY, CDR2 SVGAGI. The CDR3 totals 15 residues. After removal of 0 bases from V and 2 bases from J, the junction contained 0 bases not matched to a gene.

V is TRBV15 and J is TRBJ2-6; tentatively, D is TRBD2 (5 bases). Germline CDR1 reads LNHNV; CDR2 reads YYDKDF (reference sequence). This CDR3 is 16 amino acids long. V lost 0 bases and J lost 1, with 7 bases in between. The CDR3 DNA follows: TGTGCCACCAGCAGAGATCGAGGGTCTGGGGCCAACGTCCTGACTTTC. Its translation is CATSRDRGSGANVLTF. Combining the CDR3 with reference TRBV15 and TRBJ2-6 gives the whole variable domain DAMVIQNPRYQVTQFGKPVTLSCSQTLNHNVMYWYQQKSSQAPKLLFHYYDKDFNNEADTPDNFQSRRPNTSFCFLDIRSPGLGDTAMYLCATSRDRGSGANVLTFGAGSRLTVL.

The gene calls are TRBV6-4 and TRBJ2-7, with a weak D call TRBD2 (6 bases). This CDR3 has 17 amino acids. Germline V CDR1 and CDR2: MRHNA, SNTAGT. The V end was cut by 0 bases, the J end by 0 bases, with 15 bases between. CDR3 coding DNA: TGTGCCAGCAGTGACTCGAATTCTTACGGGAGCTCCTACGAGCAGTACTTC. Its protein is CASSDSNSYGSSYEQYF.